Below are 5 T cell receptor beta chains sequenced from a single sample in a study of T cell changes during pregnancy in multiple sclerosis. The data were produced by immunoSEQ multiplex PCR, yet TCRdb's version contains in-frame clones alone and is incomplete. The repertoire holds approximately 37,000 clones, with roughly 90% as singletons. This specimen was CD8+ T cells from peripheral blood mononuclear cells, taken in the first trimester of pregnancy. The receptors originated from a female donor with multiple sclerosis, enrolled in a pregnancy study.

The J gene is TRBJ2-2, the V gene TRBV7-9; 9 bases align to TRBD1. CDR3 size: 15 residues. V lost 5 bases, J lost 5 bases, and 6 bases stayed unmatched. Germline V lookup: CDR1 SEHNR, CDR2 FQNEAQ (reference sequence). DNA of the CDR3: TGTGCCAGCAGCGCCCCCGGACAGGGGACCGGGGAGCTGTTTTTT. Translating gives CASSAPGQGTGELFF.

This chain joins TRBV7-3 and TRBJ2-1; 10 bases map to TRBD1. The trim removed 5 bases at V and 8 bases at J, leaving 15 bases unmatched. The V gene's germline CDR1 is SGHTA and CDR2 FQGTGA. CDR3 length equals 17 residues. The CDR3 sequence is CASSLTPGTGDNDEQFF. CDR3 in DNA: TGTGCCAGCAGCCTCACCCCCGGGACAGGGGATAACGATGAGCAGTTCTTC.

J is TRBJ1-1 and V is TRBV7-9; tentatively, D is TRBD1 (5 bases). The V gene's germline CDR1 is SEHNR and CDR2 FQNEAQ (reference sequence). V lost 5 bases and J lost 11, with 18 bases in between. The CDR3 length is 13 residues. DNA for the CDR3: TGTGCCAGCAGCAGGGGTGGGCTCGATGGGGCTTTCTTT. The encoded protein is CASSRGGLDGAFF.

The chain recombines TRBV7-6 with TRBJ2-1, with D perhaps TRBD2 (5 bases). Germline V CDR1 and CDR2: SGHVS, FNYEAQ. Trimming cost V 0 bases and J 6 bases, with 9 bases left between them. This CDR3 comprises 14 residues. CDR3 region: CASSLADWGNEQFF. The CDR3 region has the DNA TGTGCCAGCAGCTTAGCGGACTGGGGCAATGAGCAGTTCTTC.

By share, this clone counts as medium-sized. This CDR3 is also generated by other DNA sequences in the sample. CDR3 loop: CASSEVPVNTEAFF. CDR3 nucleotide sequence: TGTGCCAGCAGTGAAGTTCCCGTTAACACTGAAGCTTTCTTT. The V call is TRBV6-1, the J call TRBJ1-1; D is unclear. V dropped 1 base and J dropped 2 bases, with 8 bases sitting between them. Germline V gene sequence: CDR1 MNHNS, CDR2 SASEGT. The CDR3 totals 14 residues.